This TCR beta chain was identified in a study of shared T cell receptors in the human thymus. Data came from immunoSEQ multiplex PCR; TCRdb stores just in-frame clones and leaves some out. This table holds some 760,000 clones, 80% to 90% found once. This clone has a single count. The CDR3 totals 18 residues. The ends lost 3 bases at V and 3 bases at J; junction bases unmatched: 13. Germline V lookup: CDR1 SGHAT, CDR2 FQNNGV. This sample was also put to use in a study of human thymus T cells. From that report: The study used thymus tissue resected during corrective heart surgery.

The receptor was derived from a girl in the first two years of life with a congenital heart defect. Sequencing was carried out using thymocytes. V is TRBV11-2 and J is TRBJ2-7; 11 bases map to TRBD1. CDR3 sequence: CASSFRTGPGQGDYEQYF. The CDR3 nucleotides read TGTGCCAGCAGCTTTCGGACAGGACCGGGACAGGGGGACTACGAGCAGTACTTC. The full variable domain, completed using reference TRBV11-2 and TRBJ2-7, is EAGVAQSPRYKIIEKRQSVAFWCNPISGHATLYWYQQILGQGPKLLIQFQNNGVVDDSQLPKDRFSAERLKGVDSTLKIQPAKLEDSAVYLCASSFRTGPGQGDYEQYFGPGTRLTVT.